This T cell receptor beta chain derives from a study of T cell responses to AZD1222 COVID-19 vaccine. General study findings and limits: Sampling that yielded the repertoires occurred only after the peak T cell response.

TCRdb keeps only in-frame clones here, not all; method: immunoSEQ multiplex PCR. The repertoire has about 150,000 clones, roughly 90% of them found once; the top ten carry 18%. This clone was counted a single time. What it binds is not known. Trimming cost V 0 bases and J 4 bases, with 7 bases left between them. The length of the CDR3 is 14 residues. CDR1 and CDR2 (germline): SGHRS, YFSETQ. The material sequenced was peripheral blood, taken on day 0 of AZD1222 vaccination. V and J are TRBV5-1 and TRBJ1-4, with D uncertain. This sequence was found in an adult in good health. The CDR3 bases are TGCGCCAGCAGCTTGGAACAGTTTAATGAAAAACTGTTTTTT. This sequence encodes CASSLEQFNEKLFF.